This T cell receptor beta chain was recovered during a study of response to subunit inactivated influenza vaccine. In its sample, this clonotype was seen a few times. This CDR3 spans 14 amino acids. The germline CDR1 and CDR2 sequences are MNHEY and SVGEGT. V lost 2 bases to trimming and J lost 5 bases, with 10 bases between them. MiXCR was run by TCRdb on the RT-PCR reads, yielding one entry per CDR3 protein. The repertoire holds a few hundred thousand distinct CDR3 sequences, with approximately 10% as singletons. The same sample was also used in a study of T cells expressing NK-cell markers. In that study: Scientists made TCR beta cDNA using 5'RACE template switching with UMIs. Eight donors were sequenced, of whom seven were HCMV-seropositive, while the remaining one was HCMV-seronegative.

The origin of this receptor is a man aged 50 to 59 who received an inactivated influenza vaccine. The J gene is TRBJ2-1, the V gene TRBV6-2 or TRBV6-3; D is unresolved. Sequencing used PBMCs from blood, obtained on the day of vaccination. In DNA, the CDR3 is TGTGCCAGCAGTTACGCCTTTGACGACAATGAGCAGTTCTTC. Protein product: CASSYAFDDNEQFF.